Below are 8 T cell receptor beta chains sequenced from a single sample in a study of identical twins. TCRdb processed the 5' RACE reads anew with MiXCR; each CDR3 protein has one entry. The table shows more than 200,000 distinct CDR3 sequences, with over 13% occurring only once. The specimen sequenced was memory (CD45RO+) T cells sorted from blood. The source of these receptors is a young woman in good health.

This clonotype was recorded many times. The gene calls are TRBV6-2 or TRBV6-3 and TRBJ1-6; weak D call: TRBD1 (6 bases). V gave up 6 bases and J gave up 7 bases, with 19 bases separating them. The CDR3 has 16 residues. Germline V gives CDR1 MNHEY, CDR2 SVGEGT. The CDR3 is CASSSGTSRGNSPLHF. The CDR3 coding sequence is TGTGCCAGCAGCTCCGGGACCTCAAGGGGGAATTCACCCCTCCACTTT.

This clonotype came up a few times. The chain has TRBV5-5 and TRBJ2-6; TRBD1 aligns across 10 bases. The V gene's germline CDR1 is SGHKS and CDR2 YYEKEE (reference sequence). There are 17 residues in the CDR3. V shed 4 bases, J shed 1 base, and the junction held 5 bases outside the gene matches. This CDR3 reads CASSGRQGASGANVLTF. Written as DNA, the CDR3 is TGTGCCAGCAGCGGGAGACAGGGGGCATCTGGGGCCAACGTCCTGACTTTC.

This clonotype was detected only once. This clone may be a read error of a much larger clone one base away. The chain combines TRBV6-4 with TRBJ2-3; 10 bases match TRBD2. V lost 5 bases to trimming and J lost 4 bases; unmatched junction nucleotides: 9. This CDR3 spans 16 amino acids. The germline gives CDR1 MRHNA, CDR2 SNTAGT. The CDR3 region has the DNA TGTGCCAGCAGTCGGTCTAGCGGGAGTTATCCAGATACGCAGTATTTT. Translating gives CASSRSSGSYPDTQYF.

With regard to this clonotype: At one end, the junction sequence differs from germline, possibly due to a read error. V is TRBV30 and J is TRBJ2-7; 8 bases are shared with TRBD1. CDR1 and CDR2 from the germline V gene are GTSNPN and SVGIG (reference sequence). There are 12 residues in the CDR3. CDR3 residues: CAWSYGQGLKDF. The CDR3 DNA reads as TGTGCCTGGAGTTATGGACAGGGCCTAAAGGACTTC.

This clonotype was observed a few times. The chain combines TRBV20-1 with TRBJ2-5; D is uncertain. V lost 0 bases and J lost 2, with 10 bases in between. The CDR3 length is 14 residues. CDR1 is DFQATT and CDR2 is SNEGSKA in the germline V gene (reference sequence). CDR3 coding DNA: TGCAGTGCTAGAGATATGTCGGATCAAGAGACCCAGTACTTC. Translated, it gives CSARDMSDQETQYF.

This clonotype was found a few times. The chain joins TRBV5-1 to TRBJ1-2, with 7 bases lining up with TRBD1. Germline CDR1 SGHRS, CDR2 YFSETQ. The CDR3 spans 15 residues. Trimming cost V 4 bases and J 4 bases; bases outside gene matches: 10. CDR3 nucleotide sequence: TGCGCCAGCAGCCAGGGGGACGGGGGCGGCTATGGCTACACCTTC. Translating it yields CASSQGDGGGYGYTF.

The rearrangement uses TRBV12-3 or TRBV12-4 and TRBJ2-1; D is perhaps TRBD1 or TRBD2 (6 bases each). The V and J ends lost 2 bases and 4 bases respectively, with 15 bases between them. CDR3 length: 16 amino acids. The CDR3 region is CASSLFGGLTYNEQFF. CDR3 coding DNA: TGTGCCAGCAGTTTATTCGGGGGCCTAACTTACAATGAGCAGTTCTTC.

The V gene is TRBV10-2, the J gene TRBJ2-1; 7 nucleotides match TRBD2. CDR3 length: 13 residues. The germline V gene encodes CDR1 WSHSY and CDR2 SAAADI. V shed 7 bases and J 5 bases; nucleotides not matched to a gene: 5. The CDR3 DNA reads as TGCGCCAGCAACAGCGGGAATAACAATGAGCAGTTCTTC. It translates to CASNSGNNNEQFF.